The 26 T cell receptor beta chains given below trace back to one sample, sequenced in a study of blood T cell repertoires in COVID-19. Data came from immunoSEQ multiplex PCR; TCRdb stores just in-frame clones and leaves some out. The table includes about 180,000 clones, more than 75% detected once. Sample: peripheral blood. These receptors came from a person aged 65 to 85 with COVID-19, enrolled during active disease.

This clone turned up a few times. The rearrangement links TRBV6-5 to TRBJ1-2; 7 positions agree with TRBD1. The CDR3 length is 14 residues. V dropped 6 bases and J dropped 7; count of bases not matched to a gene: 11. Germline assignment: CDR1 MNHEY and CDR2 SVGAGI. Written as DNA, the CDR3 is TGTGCCAGCAGGGGGGACAGAGCTGATCCTGGCTACACCTTC. The encoded protein is CASRGDRADPGYTF.

The chain uses TRBV20-1 and TRBJ1-5; 9 positions match TRBD1. The CDR3 is made up of 18 amino acids. Per germline, CDR1 DFQATT and CDR2 SNEGSKA (reference sequence). V lost 3 bases and J lost 0; bases outside the gene matches: 12. The CDR3 here is CSASKRTGELYSNQPQHF. CDR3 bases: TGCAGTGCTAGTAAACGGACAGGGGAGCTTTATAGCAATCAGCCCCAGCATTTT.

This chain connects TRBV12-3 or TRBV12-4 to TRBJ2-1; D unclear. The germline V and J ends were trimmed by 6 bases and 10 bases, with 13 bases remaining between them. The CDR3 covers 12 residues. CDR3 protein: CASRSLEREQFF. CDR3 coding DNA: TGTGCCAGCAGGTCCCTAGAGCGCGAGCAGTTCTTC.

The J gene is TRBJ2-2, the V gene TRBV27; TRBD2 might be the D (5 bases). Germline lookup yields CDR1 MNHEY and CDR2 SMNVEV (reference sequence). The CDR3 covers 15 residues. Trimming took off 0 bases at V and 0 bases at J, with 5 bases between the two ends. The CDR3 bases are TGTGCCAGCAGTTTATCCGGGGCGAACACCGGGGAGCTGTTTTTT. Its translation: CASSLSGANTGELFF.

The chain employs TRBV27 and TRBJ2-3, with 8 positions matching TRBD1. Germline CDR1 and CDR2: MNHEY and SMNVEV (reference sequence). The CDR3 length is 15 residues. J gave up 4 bases and V 6 bases, and 9 bases lay outside the gene matches. The CDR3 sequence: CASRVQGAVSDTQYF. CDR3 nucleotides: TGTGCCAGCAGGGTCCAGGGGGCCGTATCAGATACGCAGTATTTT.

The gene calls are TRBV30 and TRBJ1-3, with 10 bases matching TRBD1. This CDR3 is 16 amino acids long. Germline V gene data show CDR1 as GTSNPN and CDR2 as SVGIG (reference sequence). For the CDR3, the DNA is TGTGCGTCTGGACAGGGGGGGAGTTTCTCTGGAAACACCATATATTTT. It translates to CASGQGGSFSGNTIYF.

V gene TRBV15 combines with J gene TRBJ2-7; D gene uncertain. This CDR3 has 12 amino acids. CDR1 LNHNV and CDR2 YYDKDF come from the germline V gene (reference sequence). V gave up 0 bases and J gave up 5 bases, with 5 bases separating them. CDR3 residues: CATSREGDEQYF. The CDR3 DNA follows: TGTGCCACCAGCAGAGAGGGCGACGAGCAGTACTTC. Drawing the rest from reference TRBV15 and TRBJ2-7, the complete variable domain is DAMVIQNPRYQVTQFGKPVTLSCSQTLNHNVMYWYQQKSSQAPKLLFHYYDKDFNNEADTPDNFQSRRPNTSFCFLDIRSPGLGDTAMYLCATSREGDEQYFGPGTRLTVT.

This clone was recorded a few times. The CDR3 nucleotides are TGTGCCAGCAGTGAGTCAGGAAACTCCTACAATGAGCAGTTCTTC. Amino acid sequence: CASSESGNSYNEQFF. This rearrangement joins TRBV6-4 to TRBJ2-1, with D uncertain. CDR1 MRHNA and CDR2 SNTAGT come from the germline V gene. V was cut by 3 bases and J by 0 bases, with 9 bases left in between. CDR3 length: 15 residues.

Only one count was recorded for this clone. This chain connects TRBV6-1 to TRBJ2-7; TRBD1 is a possible D gene (6 bases). Germline CDR1 is MNHNS and CDR2 is SASEGT. CDR3 length: 13 amino acids. V lost 0 bases to trimming and J lost 5 bases, with 8 bases between them. The CDR3 nucleotides read TGTGCCAGCAGTGAAGCGCCAGGGGACGAGCAGTACTTC. Its protein product is CASSEAPGDEQYF.

CDR3 region: CASSFGAGGPNEQFF. The CDR3 nucleotides are TGTGCCAGCAGCTTCGGGGCGGGAGGGCCAAATGAGCAGTTCTTC. This chain joins TRBV5-6 and TRBJ2-1; TRBD2 agrees at 9 bases. The CDR3 spans 15 residues. The J segment lost 7 bases and the V segment lost 2 bases, leaving 7 bases of the junction unmatched. CDR1 and CDR2 from the germline V gene are SGHDT and YYEEEE.

The V call is TRBV2, the J call TRBJ2-1; maybe TRBD2 (6 bases). The CDR3 loop spans 13 amino acids. V was clipped by 5 bases and J by 6 bases, with 11 bases between them. Per the germline V gene, CDR1 is SNHLY and CDR2 is FYNNEI. CDR3 loop: CASSLLASNEQFF. The CDR3 DNA reads TGTGCCAGCAGTCTTCTAGCGAGCAATGAGCAGTTCTTC.

This clone was observed once. This rearrangement joins TRBV30 to TRBJ2-2, with TRBD2 matching over 9 bases. Germline-derived CDR1 and CDR2 are GTSNPN and SVGIG (reference sequence). Trimming cost V 3 bases and J 7 bases; bases outside gene matches: 6. The CDR3 has 14 residues. CDR3 sequence: CAWRASGMIGELFF. The CDR3 region has the DNA TGTGCCTGGAGAGCTAGCGGGATGATCGGGGAGCTGTTTTTT. Full variable domain (missing parts from reference TRBV30 and TRBJ2-2): SQTIHQWPATLVQPVGSPLSLECTVEGTSNPNLYWYRQAAGRGLQLLFYSVGIGQISSEVPQNLSASRPQDRQFILSSKKLLLSDSGFYLCAWRASGMIGELFFGEGSRLTVL.

For the CDR3, the DNA is TGTGCCAGCAGCATCCGGACAGGGCTCAAGGAAGAGACCCAGTACTTC. It translates to CASSIRTGLKEETQYF. V and J are TRBV7-9 and TRBJ2-5; TRBD1 aligns across 8 bases. The CDR3 has 16 amino acids. J was trimmed by 3 bases and V by 5 bases; bases with no gene match: 11. CDR1 and CDR2 (germline): SEHNR, FQNEAQ (reference sequence).

The gene calls are TRBV6-1 and TRBJ1-5; D perhaps matches TRBD1 (6 bases). This CDR3 is 14 amino acids long. Per germline, CDR1 MNHNS and CDR2 SASEGT. The ends were cut back, 2 bases at V and 6 bases at J, with 11 bases in the middle. CDR3 DNA: TGTGCCAGCAGTGAAAGGGGGGGGCTTCAGCCCCAGCATTTT. Amino acids: CASSERGGLQPQHF.

The CDR3 DNA sequence: TGTGCCAGCAGCCGAATTATCGGGAGCAGAGGCTACACCTTC. Translation: CASSRIIGSRGYTF. The J gene is TRBJ1-2, the V gene TRBV14; D call uncertain. Trimming pared 4 bases from V and 8 bases from J, leaving 17 bases between. Germline loops: CDR1 SGHDN, CDR2 FVKESK. CDR3 length equals 14 residues. Based on the CDR3 plus reference TRBV14 and TRBJ1-2, the full variable domain is EAGVTQFPSHSVIEKGQTVTLRCDPISGHDNLYWYRRVMGKEIKFLLHFVKESKQDESGMPNNRFLAERTGGTYSTLKVQPAELEDSGVYFCASSRIIGSRGYTFGSGTRLTVV.

In its sample, this clone was seen once. V gene TRBV10-3 combines with J gene TRBJ2-1, with 8 bases that match TRBD1. This CDR3 is built from 15 residues. Germline V gene data show CDR1 as ENHRY and CDR2 as SYGVKD. The trim removed 2 bases at V and 2 bases at J, leaving 2 bases unmatched. The CDR3 nucleotides read TGTGCCATCAGTGAGGACAGGGGTACCTACAATGAGCAGTTCTTC. Residues: CAISEDRGTYNEQFF.

The J gene is TRBJ2-7, the V gene TRBV3-1 (or the pseudogene TRBV3-2); D is possibly TRBD1 (6 bases). The CDR3 runs to 12 residues. V shed 9 bases and J shed 4 bases, with 13 bases lying between them. Germline CDR1 is LGHDT and CDR2 is YNNKEL (reference sequence). The CDR3 reads CASGGHLYEQYF. The CDR3 bases are TGTGCCAGTGGGGGACATTTGTACGAGCAGTACTTC.

This clone was recorded a few times. The genes are TRBV14 and TRBJ2-7, with TRBD2 matching 11 bases. Trimming at V came to 5 bases and at J to 0 bases, leaving 9 bases not matched to a gene. There are 17 residues in the CDR3. Germline V gene lookup returns CDR1 SGHDN and CDR2 FVKESK. CDR3 nucleotides: TGTGCCAGCAGCTGGGCTAGCGGGGGGTTGAGCTCCTACGAGCAGTACTTC. Its protein is CASSWASGGLSSYEQYF.

This chain joins TRBV18 and TRBJ1-2, with 9 bases lining up with TRBD1. There are 15 residues in the CDR3. Losses at the gene ends were 3 bases for V and 2 bases for J; bases not matched to a gene: 4. CDR1 and CDR2 from the germline V gene are KGHSH and LQKENI. Here the CDR3 reads CASSPGTGRNYGYTF. The CDR3 DNA follows: TGTGCCAGCTCACCGGGGACAGGGCGGAACTATGGCTACACCTTC.

The chain has TRBV6-5 and TRBJ1-6; the match to TRBD1 covers 9 bases. The CDR3 sequence is 15 residues long. With 5 bases clipped from V and 9 bases from J, the junction kept 8 bases outside the gene matches. Germline loops: CDR1 MNHEY, CDR2 SVGAGI. The CDR3 nucleotides are TGTGCCAGCAGTAAGGGGGACAGGGTGGTTTCACCCCTCCACTTT. This codes for CASSKGDRVVSPLHF.

V is TRBV4-3 and J is TRBJ2-5, with 7 nucleotides matching TRBD1. CDR1 is LGHNA, CDR2 YSLEER, per germline. The CDR3 loop spans 16 amino acids. The ends lost 1 base at V and 2 bases at J; junction bases unmatched: 7. The CDR3 bases are TGCGCCAGCAGCCAAGGCTACAGGGGCTATCAAGAGACCCAGTACTTC. It codes for CASSQGYRGYQETQYF.

J is TRBJ2-1 and V is TRBV24-1; 8 bases are a match to TRBD1. This CDR3 has 13 amino acids. The germline V gene encodes CDR1 KGHDR and CDR2 SFDVKD. V lost 6 bases, J lost 8 bases, and 5 bases stayed unmatched. The CDR3 region has the DNA TGTGCCACCAGTCTGAACAGGGGGTATGAGCAGTTCTTC. It encodes CATSLNRGYEQFF.

This clone was recorded once. This chain links TRBV5-5 with TRBJ2-2; 9 bases are a match to TRBD2. The germline CDR1 and CDR2 sequences are SGHKS and YYEKEE (reference sequence). CDR3 size: 16 residues. With 4 bases clipped from V and 5 bases from J, the junction kept 9 bases outside the gene matches. The CDR3 nucleotides are TGTGCCAGCAGCCCGAGGACTAGCGTCGGTACCGGGGAGCTGTTTTTT. Its translation: CASSPRTSVGTGELFF. Full variable domain (missing parts from reference TRBV5-5 and TRBJ2-2): DAGVTQSPTHLIKTRGQQVTLRCSPISGHKSVSWYQQVLGQGPQFIFQYYEKEERGRGNFPDRFSARQFPNYSSELNVNALLLGDSALYLCASSPRTSVGTGELFFGEGSRLTVL.

The CDR3 coding sequence is TGTGCCAGCAGCATGGTAGAGGCCACAAATGAGCAGTTCTTC. Translating gives CASSMVEATNEQFF. The chain joins TRBV11-1 to TRBJ2-1; D call uncertain. V gave up 5 bases and J gave up 7 bases, with 15 bases separating them. The CDR3 runs to 14 residues. Per the germline V gene, CDR1 is SGHAT and CDR2 is FQDESV (reference sequence).

The chain uses TRBV10-3 and TRBJ2-7, with 9 positions matching TRBD1. V lost 2 bases to trimming and J lost 6 bases; unmatched junction nucleotides: 11. The CDR3 covers 16 residues. CDR1 is ENHRY and CDR2 is SYGVKD in the germline V gene. In DNA, the CDR3 is TGTGCCATCAGTGAGCGGGATCCGACAGGGGGAGGCGAGCAGTACTTC. It yields the protein CAISERDPTGGGEQYF.

V and J are TRBV24-1 and TRBJ2-5, with 7 bases identical to TRBD1. The junction had 8 bases not matched to a gene; V was cut back by 0 bases and J by 2 bases. The germline V gene encodes CDR1 KGHDR and CDR2 SFDVKD. CDR3 length equals 17 residues. The CDR3 region has the DNA TGTGCCACCAGTGATTTGACCTCAGGGGGTGGGCAAGAGACCCAGTACTTC. Translating it yields CATSDLTSGGGQETQYF.